This TCR beta chain comes out of a study of OX40 agonist ivuxolimab in advanced cancers. Points on this clone: Its target is unknown.

TCRdb keeps only in-frame clones here, not all; method: immunoSEQ multiplex PCR. The profile covers approximately 32,000 clones, with more than 70% appearing a single time and around a fifth taken by the ten largest. The germline gives CDR1 LNHNV, CDR2 YYDKDF (reference sequence). The V segment lost 0 bases and the J segment 5 bases; nucleotides outside the gene matches: 9. This CDR3 comprises 17 residues. Findings and limits, study-wide: CD8+ T cells averaged more expanded clones than CD4+.

This TCR was sampled from an adult with an advanced solid tumor such as melanoma, head and neck, liver or kidney cancer. This specimen consisted of CD4+ or CD8+ T cells sorted from blood, obtained in a trial of the OX40 agonist ivuxolimab. The V gene is TRBV15, the J gene TRBJ2-5; 10 positions agree with TRBD2. This CDR3 reads CATSRDRSGRDWETQYF. The CDR3 DNA sequence: TGTGCCACCAGCAGAGATCGGAGCGGGAGGGATTGGGAGACCCAGTACTTC.